This T cell receptor (beta chain) was obtained from a study of Graves' ophthalmopathy and Graves' hyperthyroidism. This clonotype was seen only a few times. For repertoire sequencing, the TCR beta CDR3 regions were amplified from RNA transcripts. The authors performed first-round RT-PCR with HTBI primers and then a second-round multiplex PCR. TCRdb redid the calling of the multiplex PCR reads with MiXCR, one entry per CDR3 protein. This table has around 1,200,000 distinct CDR3 sequences, 36% appearing once. Germline CDR1 reads MNHEY; CDR2 reads SMNVEV (reference sequence). This CDR3 region has 14 residues. V shed 3 bases and J shed 5 bases, with 13 bases lying between them.

The sample consisted of peripheral blood or thyroid tissue (not recorded which). This chain connects TRBV27 to TRBJ2-5; D is uncertain. The sequence derives from an adult man with Graves' hyperthyroidism. CDR3 bases: TGTGCCAGCAGTTTTGTGGCAACACTCGAGACCCAGTACTTC. Translating gives CASSFVATLETQYF.